The 26 T cell receptor beta chains below come from one sample, sequenced in a study of T cell responses to AZD1222 COVID-19 vaccine. Using immunoSEQ multiplex PCR, the repertoire was profiled, and TCRdb retains in-frame clones only, with some absent. The sample holds roughly 200,000 clones; 85% to 95% are singletons and the top ten take approximately 1%. The specimen was peripheral blood, collected on day 0 of MenACWY control vaccination. The receptor set was obtained from an adult in good health.

The genes are TRBV28 and TRBJ1-5; D call uncertain. The CDR3 contains 13 residues. Trimming stripped 5 bases from V and 5 bases from J, with 10 bases between. Germline lookup yields CDR1 MDHEN and CDR2 SYDVKM. As DNA, the CDR3 is TGTGCCAGCAGTCGTCTTAGGGATCAGCCCCAGCATTTT. This encodes CASSRLRDQPQHF. The entire variable domain, with the rest obtained from reference TRBV28 and TRBJ1-5, is as follows: DVKVTQSSRYLVKRTGEKVFLECVQDMDHENMFWYRQDPGLGLRLIYFSYDVKMKEKGDIPEGYSVSREKKERFSLILESASTNQTSMYLCASSRLRDQPQHFGDGTRLSIL.

This chain links TRBV11-2 with TRBJ1-5; maybe TRBD1 (5 bases). CDR3 length: 15 residues. The V end lost 8 bases, the J end lost 1 base, and 15 bases lay between the germline ends. Germline-derived CDR1 and CDR2 are SGHAT and FQNNGV. The CDR3 DNA follows: TGTGCCAGCTCCCTAGGTAGGGGAAGCAATCAGCCCCAGCATTTT. This gives the protein CASSLGRGSNQPQHF.

The chain couples TRBV11-2 to TRBJ1-4, with 8 bases that match TRBD1. This CDR3 region has 16 residues. In germline, CDR1 is SGHAT, CDR2 FQNNGV. V lost 5 bases and J lost 4; bases outside the gene matches: 9. CDR3 bases: TGTGCCAGCAGCCTGAGGCAGGGGGCGAATAATGAAAAACTGTTTTTT. It yields the protein CASSLRQGANNEKLFF.

The chain is built from TRBV2 and TRBJ1-3; D is uncertain. Trimming removed 6 bases at V and 1 base at J, with 10 bases between. CDR1 is SNHLY and CDR2 is FYNNEI in the germline V gene. This CDR3 contains 14 residues. In DNA form, the CDR3 reads TGTGCCAGCAGAGAACCCTTTTCTGGAAACACCATATATTTT. As protein: CASREPFSGNTIYF.

As concerns this clone: The same CDR3 also results from other DNA sequences found in this sample. CDR3 in amino acids: CASSSITDTQYF. For the CDR3, the DNA is TGTGCCAGCAGTTCGATAACGGATACGCAGTATTTT. This rearrangement joins TRBV7-9 to TRBJ2-3; D is undetermined. CDR1 is SEHNR and CDR2 is FQNEAQ in the germline V gene (reference sequence). Trimming removed 6 bases from V and 6 bases from J, with 10 bases in between. This CDR3 comprises 12 residues.

CDR3 protein: CAWDRGETQYF. The CDR3 bases are TGTGCCTGGGACAGGGGGGAGACCCAGTACTTC. The genes are TRBV30 and TRBJ2-5; 9 nucleotides align to TRBD1. The V and J ends lost 5 bases and 5 bases, in that order; junction bases with no gene match: 0. This CDR3 is 11 amino acids long. Germline loops: CDR1 GTSNPN, CDR2 SVGIG (reference sequence).

The rearrangement joins TRBV29-1 to TRBJ1-1; D is possibly TRBD1 (5 bases). V gave up 4 bases and J gave up 6 bases, with 12 bases separating them. In germline, CDR1 is SQVTM, CDR2 ANQGSEA. This CDR3 spans 12 amino acids. CDR3 residues: CSVGKGSAEAFF. CDR3 sequence (DNA): TGCAGCGTTGGCAAGGGGAGCGCTGAAGCTTTCTTT.

The rearrangement uses TRBV5-1 and TRBJ2-1, with 7 bases lining up with TRBD2. This CDR3 is built from 14 residues. Germline-derived CDR1 and CDR2 are SGHRS and YFSETQ. The J segment lost 0 bases and the V segment lost 9 bases, leaving 6 bases of the junction unmatched. CDR3 bases: TGCGCCACCGCTTTAGCGGGCTCCTACAATGAGCAGTTCTTC. Translation gives CATALAGSYNEQFF.

The chain links TRBV28 to TRBJ1-4, with 9 bases matching TRBD1. The germline V gene has CDR1 MDHEN and CDR2 SYDVKM. CDR3 length equals 14 residues. The V and J ends lost 7 bases and 7 bases, in that order; junction bases with no gene match: 7. DNA of the CDR3: TGTGCCAGCAAGACAGGGGGGACGGGTGAAAAACTGTTTTTT. Protein: CASKTGGTGEKLFF.

CDR3 coding DNA: TGTGCCAGCAGACGGGACTCCTCCACTGAAGCTTTCTTT. Its translation is CASRRDSSTEAFF. The rearrangement links TRBV11-3 to TRBJ1-1, with TRBD1 as a possible D gene (5 bases). V lost 6 bases to trimming and J lost 4 bases, with 12 bases between them. Germline CDR1 is SGHNT and CDR2 is YENEEA. CDR3 length: 13 amino acids.

The chain combines TRBV19 with TRBJ2-7, with unresolved D. CDR1 is LNHDA and CDR2 is SQIVND in the germline V gene (reference sequence). This CDR3 comprises 16 residues. V was cut by 4 bases and J by 1 base, with 17 bases left in between. For the CDR3, the DNA is TGTGCCAGTAGTAGTCCCGGTTCCGCGGCTTCCTACGAGCAGTACTTC. It specifies CASSSPGSAASYEQYF. Variable domain in full (rest from reference TRBV19 and TRBJ2-7): DGGITQSPKYLFRKEGQNVTLSCEQNLNHDAMYWYRQDPGQGLRLIYYSQIVNDFQKGDIAEGYSVSREKKESFPLTVTSAQKNPTAFYLCASSSPGSAASYEQYFGPGTRLTVT.

The V and J genes are TRBV18 and TRBJ2-7; 8 bases are a match to TRBD1. Germline V lookup: CDR1 KGHSH, CDR2 LQKENI. The CDR3 length is 12 residues. Trimming cost V 3 bases and J 11 bases; bases outside gene matches: 6. Here the CDR3 reads CASSPDREDEYF. For the CDR3, the DNA is TGTGCCAGCTCACCGGACAGGGAAGACGAGTACTTC.

The V and J genes are TRBV7-9 and TRBJ1-4, with 8 bases matching TRBD1. With V trimmed by 5 bases and J by 8 bases, 10 bases remained unmatched. Germline V gene lookup returns CDR1 SEHNR and CDR2 FQNEAQ (reference sequence). This CDR3 spans 15 amino acids. The DNA for the CDR3 is TGTGCCAGCAGCCGGTTATTAGACAGGGGCGAAAAACTGTTTTTT. Protein: CASSRLLDRGEKLFF.

The CDR3 nucleotides read TGTGCCAGTAGTATCCCCGCAGGGCGATCATTCCAGGAGCCCCAGCATTTT. It codes for CASSIPAGRSFQEPQHF. V is TRBV19 and J is TRBJ1-5, with D possibly being TRBD1 (5 bases). V was cut by 3 bases and J by 8 bases, with 23 bases left in between. CDR1 and CDR2 from the germline V gene are LNHDA and SQIVND (reference sequence). CDR3 size: 17 residues.

This chain uses TRBV5-1 with TRBJ1-6; 10 bases are shared with TRBD1. Trimming at V came to 5 bases and at J to 5 bases, leaving 7 bases not matched to a gene. CDR3 length: 16 residues. The germline V gene has CDR1 SGHRS and CDR2 YFSETQ. The CDR3 protein is CASRPPGQGDNSPLHF. In DNA, the CDR3 is TGCGCCAGCAGACCCCCCGGACAGGGGGATAATTCACCCCTCCACTTT.

The chain links TRBV19 to TRBJ1-2; D gene uncertain. The length of the CDR3 is 12 residues. Trimming stripped 5 bases from V and 7 bases from J, with 11 bases between. The germline CDR1 and CDR2 sequences are LNHDA and SQIVND (reference sequence). The CDR3 spells CASSPRPGGYTF. The CDR3 DNA follows: TGTGCCAGTAGTCCCCGCCCTGGTGGCTACACCTTC.

This clone showed up just once. The genes are TRBV12-5 and TRBJ1-4, with D tentatively TRBD1 (5 bases). This CDR3 is 13 amino acids long. The V and J ends lost 5 bases and 8 bases respectively, with 12 bases between them. The germline V gene encodes CDR1 LGHNT and CDR2 FRNRAP. CDR3 in amino acids: CASGRDLDEKLFF. Written as DNA, the CDR3 is TGTGCTAGTGGTCGGGACTTAGACGAAAAACTGTTTTTT.

V and J are TRBV29-1 and TRBJ1-1; D gene ambiguous. Germline CDR1 is SQVTM and CDR2 is ANQGSEA. The CDR3 length is 10 residues. Trimming stripped 7 bases from V and 1 base from J, with 4 bases between. The CDR3, as DNA: TGCAGCGCGCAGAACACTGAAGCTTTCTTT. Translation gives CSAQNTEAFF.

CDR3 amino acids: CASSPLRATNYGYTF. The CDR3 DNA follows: TGTGCCAGCTCACCACTCAGGGCAACAAACTATGGCTACACCTTC. This sequence joins TRBV18 and TRBJ1-2; tentative D call: TRBD1 (5 bases). Germline CDR1 reads KGHSH; CDR2 reads LQKENI. V shed 1 base and J shed 2 bases, with 11 bases lying between them. CDR3 length: 15 residues. Drawing the rest from reference TRBV18 and TRBJ1-2, the complete variable domain is NAGVMQNPRHLVRRRGQEARLRCSPMKGHSHVYWYRQLPEEGLKFMVYLQKENIIDESGMPKERFSAEFPKEGPSILRIQQVVRGDSAAYFCASSPLRATNYGYTFGSGTRLTVV.

The CDR3: CASSTGRLSYNSPLHF. CDR3 DNA: TGTGCCAGTAGTACCGGACGTCTCTCCTATAATTCACCCCTCCACTTT. This sequence joins TRBV19 and TRBJ1-6; D call uncertain. The CDR3 sequence is 16 residues long. The V gene lost 4 bases and the J gene lost 0 bases, with 10 bases spanning the gap. Germline loops: CDR1 LNHDA, CDR2 SQIVND (reference sequence).

This chain links TRBV28 with TRBJ1-2; 10 bases fit TRBD1. The V gene's germline CDR1 is MDHEN and CDR2 SYDVKM. This CDR3 contains 14 residues. V gave up 10 bases and J gave up 7 bases; unmatched junction bases: 12. Here the CDR3 DNA reads TGTGCCACTAGCTTCGACAGGGGGCAATTTGGCTACACCTTC. Translating it yields CATSFDRGQFGYTF.

This chain joins TRBV30 and TRBJ1-3; perhaps TRBD1 as D (5 bases). V lost 5 bases and J 7 bases, leaving 9 bases between the germline ends. Germline assignment: CDR1 GTSNPN and CDR2 SVGIG (reference sequence). The CDR3 spans 11 residues. The CDR3 coding sequence is TGTGCCTGGGGAAACAGGAACACCATATATTTT. Translated: CAWGNRNTIYF. Based on the CDR3 plus reference TRBV30 and TRBJ1-3, the full variable domain is SQTIHQWPATLVQPVGSPLSLECTVEGTSNPNLYWYRQAAGRGLQLLFYSVGIGQISSEVPQNLSASRPQDRQFILSSKKLLLSDSGFYLCAWGNRNTIYFGEGSWLTVV.

The rearrangement links TRBV13 to TRBJ2-7; the D is unclear. The CDR3 is 14 residues long. Trimming pared 4 bases from V and 2 bases from J, leaving 12 bases between. From germline, CDR1 is PRHDT and CDR2 FYEKMQ (reference sequence). The CDR3 loop reads CASSSSRKPYEQYF. The DNA for the CDR3 is TGTGCCAGCAGCTCTTCACGTAAGCCCTACGAGCAGTACTTC.

As regards this clone: Other nucleotide sequences from this sample produce the same CDR3. The rearrangement joins TRBV9 to TRBJ2-1; D gene uncertain. Germline CDR1 and CDR2: SGDLS and YYNGEE. The V end was cut by 2 bases, the J end by 0 bases, with 9 bases between. This CDR3 comprises 15 residues. As DNA, the CDR3 is TGTGCCAGCAGCGTCGACTCCGGCTCCTACAATGAGCAGTTCTTC. Residues: CASSVDSGSYNEQFF.

The chain uses TRBV7-2 and TRBJ1-1; 8 bases map to TRBD1. V shed 5 bases and J 0 bases; nucleotides not matched to a gene: 8. From germline, CDR1 is SGHTA and CDR2 FQGNSA. The CDR3 consists of 16 residues. The CDR3 DNA reads TGTGCCAGCAGCGGAAACAGGGGGAGGATGAACACTGAAGCTTTCTTT. Translating it yields CASSGNRGRMNTEAFF.

The J gene is TRBJ1-6, the V gene TRBV30, with unresolved D. The V gene lost 4 bases and the J gene lost 9 bases, with 16 bases spanning the gap. The CDR3 covers 14 residues. Germline V lookup: CDR1 GTSNPN, CDR2 SVGIG (reference sequence). The CDR3 spells CAWNLGGWGSPLHF. As DNA, the CDR3 is TGTGCCTGGAACTTAGGAGGGTGGGGTTCACCCCTCCACTTT.